Included here is one T cell receptor (beta chain) sequence, with context. Its antigen remains unknown. TCRalpha and TCRbeta cDNA went through two nested PCRs of around 15 and 10 cycles. TCRdb reprocessed the 5' RACE reads, with one entry per CDR3 protein and no DNA. The sample totals approximately 400,000 distinct CDR3 sequences. The data derive from a study of monozygotic twins with inflammatory bowel disease. Study-level results: Clonotype overlap with others was lower in IBD patients than in healthy twins, a difference that was greatest with disease activity.

Donors each gave 2 to 2.5 ml of blood. The sequence came from a human donor with ulcerative colitis or Crohn's disease, or a healthy co-twin of an affected twin (not recorded which). Specimen: blood.

CDR3: CASRITGVLGTIYF. V is TRBV27 and J is TRBJ1-3; TCRdb returns TRBD1, unconfirmable since there is no DNA. The germline CDR1 and CDR2 sequences are MNHEY and SMNVEV (reference sequence). This CDR3 spans 14 amino acids.